The present entry profiles one T cell receptor (beta chain) with its context. Its antigen is not known. RNA was extracted with the RNeasy kit, and a quantity of roughly 0.5 to 1 ug was reverse transcribed using random hexamers. Amplification of TCR beta CDR3 used immunoSEQ multiplex PCR across 54 Vbeta and 13 Jbeta. MiXCR, run by TCRdb on the immunoSEQ multiplex PCR reads, gives a single entry per CDR3 protein. The profile shows about 170,000 distinct CDR3 sequences, roughly 95% of them singletons. Looked up from germline, CDR1 is LNHNV and CDR2 is YYDKDF (reference sequence). V gave up 1 base and J gave up 5 bases, with 3 bases separating them. This CDR3 region has 12 residues. This sample is part of a study of CD8 T cells in Susac syndrome. Study results and caveats: Susac syndrome CD4+ T cell repertoires showed no clonal expansion.

The chain recombines TRBV15 with TRBJ1-5; D unclear. This TCR was recovered from a human donor with Susac syndrome. Sequencing was done on a sample of CD4+ T cells from PBMCs. This CDR3 reads CATSRADQPQHF. As DNA, the CDR3 is TGTGCCACCAGCAGAGCAGATCAGCCCCAGCATTTT.